This T cell receptor (beta chain) was recovered during a study of human T cells and chemical hapten exposure. On the study more broadly: Minor volume differences among pooled libraries chiefly drove per-sample TCR yield variation.

Time point noted: healthy volunteer bleed at 6 weeks. Total RNA was extracted from unfractionated whole blood. This clonotype has a handful of counts. The target antigen is unknown. Per the germline V gene, CDR1 is LNHNV and CDR2 is YYDKDF (reference sequence). The CDR3 loop spans 13 amino acids. J gave up 5 bases and V 5 bases, and 5 bases lay outside the gene matches. Attachment of unique molecular identifiers to individual cDNA molecules was performed in the library. Original processing notes: Sample TCR counts, which ranged from roughly 20,000 to 690,600, had a median of approximately 95,000. TCRdb called the RACE reads again in MiXCR, with one record for every CDR3 protein. TCRdb, not the original authors, processed these V and J calls. In the table there are 55,000 to 75,000 distinct CDR3 sequences, around 6.1% of which are singletons. Study-wide results and caveats: After DPC sensitization, TCRs above 1 in 1000 frequency showed no change.

The sequencing sample was made of whole blood. The sequence was collected from a female donor in good health. Some clones in this sample may be carry-over from other donors' samples. This rearrangement joins TRBV15 to TRBJ2-5, with 7 bases that match TRBD1. This chain's CDR3 is CATSSGQSETQYF. The CDR3 region has the DNA TGTGCCACCAGCTCGGGACAGTCGGAGACCCAGTACTTC.